This TCR beta chain derives from a study of blood T cell repertoires in COVID-19. Looking at the study overall: Specimens from acute and convalescent COVID-19 originated in the United States, Italy and Spain. Sources were T cells, B-cell-depleted T cells, or PBMCs; the material itself was cDNA or gDNA.

A single count supports this clone. Original data processing: For nucleated cells, counts were estimated from reference gene primer amplification. Profiling relied on immunoSEQ multiplex PCR, and the TCRdb table lists in-frame clones only, not all of them. V and J calls and clone size are as listed in that table; D and trimming were resolved from the DNA. The profile shows some 140,000 clones, 91% of them singletons. The TCR comes from a man aged 50-59 years with acute or convalescent COVID-19. Sequenced material: peripheral blood.

The CDR3 DNA reads TGTGCCAGCAGTTTATCGGGTCTGACTAGCGGGAGCTCCTACGAGCAGTACTTC. Translating it yields CASSLSGLTSGSSYEQYF. The V call is TRBV27, the J call TRBJ2-7, with 12 bases fitting TRBD2. V was clipped by 0 bases and J by 0 bases; unmatched bases: 6. Germline assignment: CDR1 MNHEY and CDR2 SMNVEV (reference sequence). This CDR3 comprises 18 residues.